Sequencing of this T cell receptor beta chain was carried out in a study of long-term antiretroviral therapy in people with HIV. Assay version v3.0 of immunoSEQ was used, and it was run at survey level. Sequenced by immunoSEQ multiplex PCR; TCRdb stores in-frame clones only, minus some. This table holds approximately 17,000 clones, 65% to 85% found once. The table lists this clone with a few counts. This CDR3 is 17 amino acids long. Germline CDR1 and CDR2: SGHKS and YYEKEE (reference sequence). The V end lost 2 bases, the J end lost 7 bases, and 21 bases lay between the germline ends. This chain connects TRBV5-5 to TRBJ1-4; D unresolved. The sample consisted of unsorted PBMCs, taken 0.6 years after starting antiretroviral therapy. The source is a woman aged 18-29 years with HIV. CDR3 amino acids: CASSFGHVGSPGEKLFF. The DNA of the CDR3 is TGTGCCAGCAGCTTTGGGCATGTGGGCTCGCCAGGTGAAAAACTGTTTTTT.